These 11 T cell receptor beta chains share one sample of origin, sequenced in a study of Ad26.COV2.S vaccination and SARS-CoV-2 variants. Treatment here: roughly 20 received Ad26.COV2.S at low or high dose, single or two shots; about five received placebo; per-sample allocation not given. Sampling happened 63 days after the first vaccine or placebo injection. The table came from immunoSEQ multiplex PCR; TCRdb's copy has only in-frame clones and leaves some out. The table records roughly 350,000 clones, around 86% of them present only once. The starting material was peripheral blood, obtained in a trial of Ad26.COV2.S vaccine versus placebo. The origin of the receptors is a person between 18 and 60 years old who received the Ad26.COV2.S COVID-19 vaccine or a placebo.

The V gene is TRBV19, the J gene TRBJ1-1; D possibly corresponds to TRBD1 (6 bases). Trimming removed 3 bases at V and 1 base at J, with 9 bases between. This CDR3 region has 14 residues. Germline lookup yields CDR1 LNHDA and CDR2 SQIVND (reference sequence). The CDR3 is CASSIWGPNTEAFF. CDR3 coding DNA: TGTGCCAGTAGTATCTGGGGGCCGAACACTGAAGCTTTCTTT.

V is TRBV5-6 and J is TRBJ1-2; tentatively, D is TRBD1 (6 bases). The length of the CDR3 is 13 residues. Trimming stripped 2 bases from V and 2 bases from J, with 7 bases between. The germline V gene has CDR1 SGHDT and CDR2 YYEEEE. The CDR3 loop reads CASSFTGNYGYTF. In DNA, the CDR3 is TGTGCCAGCAGCTTTACAGGGAACTATGGCTACACCTTC.

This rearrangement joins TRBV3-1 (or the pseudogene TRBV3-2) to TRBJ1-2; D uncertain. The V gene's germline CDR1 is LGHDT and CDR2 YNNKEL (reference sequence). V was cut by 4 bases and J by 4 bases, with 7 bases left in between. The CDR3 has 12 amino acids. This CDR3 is CASSPGIYGYTF. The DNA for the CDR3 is TGTGCCAGCAGCCCTGGGATCTATGGCTACACCTTC.

CDR3 DNA sequence: TGCGCCAGCAGCCAAGGAAGACAGACAGGGAGGAATGAAAAACTGTTTTTT. Amino acids: CASSQGRQTGRNEKLFF. The rearrangement uses TRBV4-1 and TRBJ1-4, with 7 bases lining up with TRBD1. The CDR3 loop spans 17 amino acids. Germline-derived CDR1 and CDR2 are MGHRA and YSYEKL. J was trimmed by 5 bases and V by 1 base; bases with no gene match: 10.

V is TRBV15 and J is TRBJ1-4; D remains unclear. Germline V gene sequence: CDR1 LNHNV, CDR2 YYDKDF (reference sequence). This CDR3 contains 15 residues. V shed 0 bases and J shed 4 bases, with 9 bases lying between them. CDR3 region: CATSRDLGINEKLFF. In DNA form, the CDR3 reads TGTGCCACCAGCAGAGATCTGGGTATTAATGAAAAACTGTTTTTT.

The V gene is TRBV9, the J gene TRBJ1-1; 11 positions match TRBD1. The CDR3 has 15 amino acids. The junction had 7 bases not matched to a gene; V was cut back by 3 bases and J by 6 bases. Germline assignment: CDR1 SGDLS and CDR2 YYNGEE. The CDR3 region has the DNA TGTGCCAGCAGCGATTGGACAGGGGGCTCGTCTGAAGCTTTCTTT. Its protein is CASSDWTGGSSEAFF.

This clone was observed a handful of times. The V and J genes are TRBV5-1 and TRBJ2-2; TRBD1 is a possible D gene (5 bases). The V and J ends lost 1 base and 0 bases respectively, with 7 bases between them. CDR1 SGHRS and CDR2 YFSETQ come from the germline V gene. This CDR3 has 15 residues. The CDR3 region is CASSLSRANTGELFF. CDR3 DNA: TGCGCCAGCAGCTTGAGCAGGGCGAACACCGGGGAGCTGTTTTTT.

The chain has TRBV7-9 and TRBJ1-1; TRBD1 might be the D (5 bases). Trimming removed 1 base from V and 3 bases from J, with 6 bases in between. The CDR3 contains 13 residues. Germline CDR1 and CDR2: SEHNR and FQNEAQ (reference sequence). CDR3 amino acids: CASSLETDTEAFF. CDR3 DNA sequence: TGTGCCAGCAGCTTAGAGACAGACACTGAAGCTTTCTTT.

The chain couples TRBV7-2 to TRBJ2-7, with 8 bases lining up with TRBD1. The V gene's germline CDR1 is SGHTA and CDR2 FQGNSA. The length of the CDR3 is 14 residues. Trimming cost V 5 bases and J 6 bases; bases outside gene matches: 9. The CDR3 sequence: CASSMGQVRGEQYF. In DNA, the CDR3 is TGTGCCAGCAGCATGGGACAGGTTCGAGGCGAGCAGTACTTC.

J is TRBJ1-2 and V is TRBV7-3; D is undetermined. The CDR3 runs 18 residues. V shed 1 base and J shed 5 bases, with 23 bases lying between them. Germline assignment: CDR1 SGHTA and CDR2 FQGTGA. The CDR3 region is CASSLMRQARTQSYGYTF. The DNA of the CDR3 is TGTGCCAGCAGCTTAATGAGGCAGGCCCGAACCCAATCGTATGGCTACACCTTC. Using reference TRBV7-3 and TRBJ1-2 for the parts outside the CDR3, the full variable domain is GAGVSQTPSNKVTEKGKYVELRCDPISGHTALYWYRQSLGQGPEFLIYFQGTGAADDSGLPNDRFFAVRPEGSVSTLKIQRTERGDSAVYLCASSLMRQARTQSYGYTFGSGTRLTVV.

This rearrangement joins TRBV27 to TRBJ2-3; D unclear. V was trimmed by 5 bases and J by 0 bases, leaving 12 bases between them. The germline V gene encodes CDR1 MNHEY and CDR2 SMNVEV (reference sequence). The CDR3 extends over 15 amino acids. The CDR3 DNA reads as TGTGCCAGCAGTATAGGGCTGATTAGCACAGATACGCAGTATTTT. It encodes CASSIGLISTDTQYF.